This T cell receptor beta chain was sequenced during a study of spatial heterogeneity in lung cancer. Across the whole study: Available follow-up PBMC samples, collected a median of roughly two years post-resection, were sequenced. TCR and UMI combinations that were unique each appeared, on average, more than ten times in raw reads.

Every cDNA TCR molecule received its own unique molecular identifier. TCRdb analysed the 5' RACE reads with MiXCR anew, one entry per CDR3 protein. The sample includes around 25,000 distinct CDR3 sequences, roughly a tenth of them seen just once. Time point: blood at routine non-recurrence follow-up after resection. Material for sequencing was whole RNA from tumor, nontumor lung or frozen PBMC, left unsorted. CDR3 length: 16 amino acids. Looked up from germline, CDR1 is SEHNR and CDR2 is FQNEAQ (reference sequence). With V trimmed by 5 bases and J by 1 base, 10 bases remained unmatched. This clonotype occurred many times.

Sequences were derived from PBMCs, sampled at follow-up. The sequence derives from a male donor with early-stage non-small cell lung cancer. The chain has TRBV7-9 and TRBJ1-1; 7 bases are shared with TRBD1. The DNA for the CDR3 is TGTGCCAGCAGCCCAAGGGCCCACAGGGGGAACACTGAAGCTTTCTTT. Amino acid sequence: CASSPRAHRGNTEAFF. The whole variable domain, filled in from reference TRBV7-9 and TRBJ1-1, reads DTGVSQNPRHKITKRGQNVTFRCDPISEHNRLYWYRQTLGQGPEFLTYFQNEAQLEKSRLLSDRFSAERPKGSFSTLEIQRTEQGDSAMYLCASSPRAHRGNTEAFFGQGTRLTVV.